The rows below give T cell receptor beta chains drawn from one sample of a study of CD8 T cells in ankylosing spondylitis. One entry per CDR3 protein, called by TCRdb with MiXCR from the 5' RACE reads. The sample contains 130,000 or so distinct CDR3 sequences, about an eighth of which appear only once. The material sequenced was blood, either unsorted or a sorted T cell fraction (not recorded which). These receptors were obtained from a female donor with ankylosing spondylitis or in good health (not recorded which). Each CDR3 is given with its conserved first and last residue. D genes are given only for firm matches. Rows may omit the clone size; those that give it use once, few, many or a size class.

abundance: many
d_gene: .
v_gene: TRBV12-3/TRBV12-4
j_gene: TRBJ2-6
CDR3aa: CASSFGTSGANVLTF
CDR3nt: TGTGCCAGCAGTTTCGGGACGAGTGGGGCCAACGTCCTGACTTTC

abundance: few
d_gene: TRBD2
v_gene: TRBV4-1
j_gene: TRBJ2-1
CDR3aa: CASSQTSGGDNEQFF
CDR3nt: TGCGCCAGCAGCCAGACTAGCGGGGGGGACAATGAGCAGTTCTTC

abundance: few
d_gene: .
v_gene: TRBV19
j_gene: TRBJ2-7
CDR3aa: CASSNAASLSYEQYF
CDR3nt: TGTGCCAGTAGTAACGCCGCCAGTCTCTCCTACGAGCAGTACTTC

abundance: few
d_gene: .
v_gene: TRBV29-1
j_gene: TRBJ2-7
CDR3aa: CSVEASSSYEQYF
CDR3nt: TGCAGCGTTGAAGCCTCGAGCTCCTACGAGCAGTACTTC

abundance: .
d_gene: TRBD2
v_gene: TRBV5-1
j_gene: TRBJ2-7
CDR3aa: CASSLTSDEQYF
CDR3nt: TGCGCCAGCAGCCTGACTAGCGACGAGCAGTACTTC

abundance: .
d_gene: .
v_gene: TRBV18
j_gene: TRBJ2-7
CDR3aa: CASSLNPRNEQYF
CDR3nt: TGTGCCAGCTCACTGAACCCCCGGAACGAGCAGTACTTC

abundance: many
d_gene: .
v_gene: TRBV5-4
j_gene: TRBJ2-2
CDR3aa: CASSHEHPNTGELFF
CDR3nt: TGTGCCAGCAGCCATGAACATCCGAACACCGGGGAGCTGTTTTTT

abundance: medium-sized
d_gene: .
v_gene: TRBV12-3/TRBV12-4
j_gene: TRBJ1-5
CDR3aa: CASSLKGIGYQPQHF
CDR3nt: TGTGCCAGCAGTTTAAAGGGAATTGGATATCAGCCCCAGCATTTT

abundance: few
d_gene: .
v_gene: TRBV12-3/TRBV12-4
j_gene: TRBJ1-5
CDR3aa: CASSFSERPNQPQHF
CDR3nt: TGTGCCAGCAGTTTTTCGGAAAGGCCCAATCAGCCCCAGCATTTT

abundance: .
d_gene: .
v_gene: TRBV5-1
j_gene: TRBJ1-2
CDR3aa: CASSLVSGAYGYTF
CDR3nt: TGCGCCAGCAGCTTGGTTTCCGGGGCCTATGGCTACACCTTC

abundance: many
d_gene: TRBD2
v_gene: TRBV7-9
j_gene: TRBJ2-1
CDR3aa: CASSPRGGSSYNEQFF
CDR3nt: TGTGCCAGCAGCCCGCGGGGCGGGAGCTCCTACAATGAGCAGTTCTTC

abundance: many
d_gene: .
v_gene: TRBV6-1
j_gene: TRBJ1-5
CDR3aa: CASSVNTEAQHF
CDR3nt: TGTGCCAGCAGTGTAAATACGGAGGCCCAGCATTTT

abundance: many
d_gene: .
v_gene: TRBV4-2
j_gene: TRBJ1-6
CDR3aa: CASSQDRFNSPLHF
CDR3nt: TGTGCCAGCAGCCAAGACAGATTTAATTCACCCCTCCACTTT

abundance: .
d_gene: TRBD2
v_gene: TRBV20-1
j_gene: TRBJ2-1
CDR3aa: CSAVSWEGPVNEQFF
CDR3nt: TGCAGTGCTGTTTCCTGGGAGGGTCCAGTTAATGAGCAGTTCTTC

abundance: many
d_gene: TRBD2
v_gene: TRBV20-1
j_gene: TRBJ2-1
CDR3aa: CSVPSGASSYNEQFF
CDR3nt: TGCAGTGTCCCCAGCGGGGCCAGCTCCTACAATGAGCAGTTCTTC

abundance: many
d_gene: .
v_gene: TRBV6-1
j_gene: TRBJ1-5
CDR3aa: CASEEGGGQPQHF
CDR3nt: TGTGCCAGTGAAGAGGGGGGTGGACAGCCCCAGCATTTT

abundance: .
d_gene: TRBD1
v_gene: TRBV5-1
j_gene: TRBJ1-2
CDR3aa: CASRTAGGDYGYTF
CDR3nt: TGCGCCAGCAGGACCGCAGGGGGCGACTATGGCTACACCTTC

abundance: few
d_gene: TRBD2
v_gene: TRBV11-2
j_gene: TRBJ2-5
CDR3aa: CASSPLAGEETQYF
CDR3nt: TGTGCCAGCAGCCCTTTAGCGGGAGAAGAGACCCAGTACTTC

abundance: .
d_gene: .
v_gene: TRBV10-3
j_gene: TRBJ2-2
CDR3aa: CAISDMGRGTGELFF
CDR3nt: TGTGCCATCAGTGATATGGGACGGGGCACCGGGGAGCTGTTTTTT

abundance: .
d_gene: .
v_gene: TRBV7-2
j_gene: TRBJ1-5
CDR3aa: CASSSSVRRGNQPQHF
CDR3nt: TGTGCCAGCAGCTCCTCCGTTAGAAGGGGGAATCAGCCCCAGCATTTT

abundance: .
d_gene: .
v_gene: TRBV5-6
j_gene: TRBJ1-3
CDR3aa: CASSLFPGYSGNTIYF
CDR3nt: TGTGCCAGCAGCTTGTTTCCAGGGTACTCTGGAAACACCATATATTTT

abundance: .
d_gene: TRBD2
v_gene: TRBV11-3
j_gene: TRBJ2-2
CDR3aa: CASNRLASTGELFF
CDR3nt: TGTGCCAGCAACAGACTAGCGAGCACCGGGGAGCTGTTTTTT

abundance: many
d_gene: .
v_gene: TRBV12-3/TRBV12-4
j_gene: TRBJ2-1
CDR3aa: CASSLAGDNEQFF
CDR3nt: TGTGCCAGCAGTTTAGCGGGAGACAATGAGCAGTTCTTC

abundance: many
d_gene: .
v_gene: TRBV29-1
j_gene: TRBJ1-5
CDR3aa: CSARNSNQPQHF
CDR3nt: TGCAGCGCCAGGAATAGCAATCAGCCCCAGCATTTT

abundance: many
d_gene: .
v_gene: TRBV10-3
j_gene: TRBJ2-3
CDR3aa: CAISERLASDTQYF
CDR3nt: TGTGCCATCAGTGAGCGGCTAGCGTCAGATACGCAGTATTTT

abundance: .
d_gene: TRBD1
v_gene: TRBV7-8
j_gene: TRBJ1-3
CDR3aa: CASSLRGQGGNSIYF
CDR3nt: TGTGCCAGCAGCTTACGGGGACAGGGTGGAAACTCCATATATTTT

abundance: many
d_gene: TRBD1
v_gene: TRBV29-1
j_gene: TRBJ1-2
CDR3aa: CSVAGQGFNYGYTF
CDR3nt: TGCAGCGTGGCGGGACAGGGATTCAACTATGGCTACACCTTC

abundance: many
d_gene: .
v_gene: TRBV4-2
j_gene: TRBJ1-5
CDR3aa: CASSQGGFGNQPQHF
CDR3nt: TGTGCCAGCAGCCAAGGCGGGTTCGGGAACCAGCCCCAGCATTTT

abundance: many
d_gene: TRBD1
v_gene: TRBV12-3/TRBV12-4
j_gene: TRBJ2-7
CDR3aa: CASRARDRAPKYF
CDR3nt: TGTGCCAGCAGGGCCCGGGACAGGGCCCCCAAGTACTTC

abundance: many
d_gene: .
v_gene: TRBV12-3/TRBV12-4
j_gene: TRBJ2-5
CDR3aa: CASSLQGGQETQYF
CDR3nt: TGTGCCAGCAGTCTACAGGGGGGGCAAGAGACCCAGTACTTC

abundance: many
d_gene: TRBD2
v_gene: TRBV12-3/TRBV12-4
j_gene: TRBJ2-3
CDR3aa: CASSLARGSGRGVTQYF
CDR3nt: TGTGCCAGCAGTTTAGCGCGGGGTAGCGGGAGAGGGGTTACGCAGTATTTT

abundance: many
d_gene: .
v_gene: TRBV29-1
j_gene: TRBJ2-1
CDR3aa: CSVGQGRSLGNEQFF
CDR3nt: TGCAGCGTCGGGCAGGGAAGAAGCTTGGGGAATGAGCAGTTCTTC

abundance: many
d_gene: .
v_gene: TRBV29-1
j_gene: TRBJ2-7
CDR3aa: CSVGVYEQYF
CDR3nt: TGCAGCGTTGGGGTCTACGAGCAGTACTTC

abundance: many
d_gene: TRBD2
v_gene: TRBV29-1
j_gene: TRBJ2-7
CDR3aa: CSARSGAGSYEQYF
CDR3nt: TGCAGCGCTCGCAGCGGGGCCGGTTCCTACGAGCAGTACTTC

abundance: many
d_gene: TRBD2
v_gene: TRBV7-3
j_gene: TRBJ2-1
CDR3aa: CASSLNGLATYNEQFF
CDR3nt: TGTGCCAGCAGCTTAAATGGACTAGCGACCTACAATGAGCAGTTCTTC

abundance: many
d_gene: .
v_gene: TRBV20-1
j_gene: TRBJ2-7
CDR3aa: CSARDLPVSEQYF
CDR3nt: TGCAGTGCTAGAGATCTGCCAGTATCCGAGCAGTACTTC

abundance: many
d_gene: .
v_gene: TRBV5-1
j_gene: TRBJ1-1
CDR3aa: CASSFEQNTEAFF
CDR3nt: TGCGCCAGCAGCTTCGAACAGAACACTGAAGCTTTCTTT

abundance: many
d_gene: .
v_gene: TRBV10-3
j_gene: TRBJ1-1
CDR3aa: CAISESRTAMNTEAFF
CDR3nt: TGTGCCATCAGTGAGTCGAGGACGGCTATGAACACTGAAGCTTTCTTT

abundance: many
d_gene: TRBD2
v_gene: TRBV18
j_gene: TRBJ2-7
CDR3aa: CASSPGTNYEQYF
CDR3nt: TGTGCCAGCTCACCAGGGACTAACTACGAGCAGTACTTC

abundance: many
d_gene: .
v_gene: TRBV20-1
j_gene: TRBJ1-1
CDR3aa: CSANREFNTEAFF
CDR3nt: TGCAGTGCTAACCGGGAGTTTAACACTGAAGCTTTCTTT

abundance: many
d_gene: .
v_gene: TRBV10-3
j_gene: TRBJ2-2
CDR3aa: CAINRDNLGGELFF
CDR3nt: TGTGCCATCAACAGGGACAATTTAGGCGGGGAGCTGTTTTTT

abundance: .
d_gene: TRBD1
v_gene: TRBV18
j_gene: TRBJ1-4
CDR3aa: CASSPNRGRNEKLFF
CDR3nt: TGTGCCAGCTCACCAAACAGGGGGCGAAACGAAAAACTGTTTTTT